The rows below give T cell receptor beta chains drawn from one sample of a study of blood T cell repertoires in COVID-19. Libraries were prepared by immunoSEQ multiplex PCR; TCRdb keeps only in-frame clonotypes and omits some of them. In the table there are under 200,000 clones, 60% to 80% of which are singletons. Sequencing was done on a sample of peripheral blood. The receptors here all came from a man aged 70 or older with acute or convalescent COVID-19. CDR3s include the opening cysteine and the closing phenylalanine or tryptophan. The D gene is left open where the match is weak. Only part of the rows carry a size: once, few, many, or a class if the clone is expanded.

v_gene	abundance	j_gene	d_gene	CDR3aa	CDR3nt
TRBV12-3/TRBV12-4	.	TRBJ2-5	.	CASIRGSQETQYF	TGTGCCAGCATTCGGGGAAGCCAAGAGACCCAGTACTTC
TRBV5-4	few	TRBJ2-3	.	CASSFSTDTQYF	TGTGCCAGCAGCTTCTCCACAGATACGCAGTATTTT
TRBV28	once	TRBJ1-4	TRBD1	CASSSAQTGGSNEKLFF	TGTGCCAGCAGTTCCGCCCAGACAGGGGGCTCTAATGAAAAACTGTTTTTT
TRBV7-2	.	TRBJ1-5	.	CASSLGRNNQPQHF	TGTGCCAGCAGCTTAGGGAGAAACAATCAGCCCCAGCATTTT
TRBV19	.	TRBJ2-7	.	CASSSTGGASYEQYF	TGTGCCAGTAGCAGCACAGGCGGGGCCTCCTACGAGCAGTACTTC
TRBV7-2	.	TRBJ2-5	TRBD1	CASELRGTGGYETQYF	TGTGCCAGCGAACTAAGAGGGACAGGGGGCTATGAGACCCAGTACTTC
TRBV19	.	TRBJ1-2	TRBD1	CASRGTGDYGYTF	TGTGCCAGTAGGGGGACAGGGGACTATGGCTACACCTTC
TRBV7-2	.	TRBJ1-5	TRBD1	CASSLDRGDRQPQHF	TGTGCCAGCAGCTTGGACAGGGGGGACCGTCAGCCCCAGCATTTT
TRBV6-5	.	TRBJ2-7	TRBD2	CASSFGGGEAREQYF	TGTGCCAGCAGCTTTGGTGGGGGGGAGGCTCGTGAGCAGTACTTC
TRBV12-3/TRBV12-4	many	TRBJ2-7	.	CASSFNGYEQYF	TGTGCCAGCAGTTTTAACGGGTACGAGCAGTACTTC
TRBV6-1	.	TRBJ1-1	TRBD1	CASSDWTGGNTEAFF	TGTGCCAGCAGTGATTGGACAGGGGGAAACACTGAAGCTTTCTTT
TRBV5-1	few	TRBJ1-5	.	CASSFGPAGNQPQHF	TGCGCCAGCAGCTTTGGGCCGGCTGGCAATCAGCCCCAGCATTTT
TRBV7-8	.	TRBJ1-1	.	CASSKDDYGSTEAFF	TGTGCCAGCAGCAAGGACGACTACGGGAGCACTGAAGCTTTCTTT
TRBV4-3	.	TRBJ2-4	TRBD2	CASSQGRASGNIAKNIQYF	TGCGCCAGCAGCCAAGGAAGGGCTAGCGGGAATATAGCCAAAAACATTCAGTACTTC
TRBV2	.	TRBJ2-7	TRBD1	CASNSGTGYEQYF	TGTGCCAGCAATTCCGGGACAGGCTACGAGCAGTACTTC
TRBV27	.	TRBJ2-7	TRBD1	CASSPRDSTYEQYF	TGTGCCAGCAGTCCTAGGGACAGTACCTACGAGCAGTACTTC
TRBV19	.	TRBJ1-2	.	CASSIPGSTNYGYTF	TGTGCCAGTAGTATCCCAGGGTCGACTAACTATGGCTACACCTTC
TRBV19	.	TRBJ2-3	TRBD1	CASSIRQGSTDTQYF	TGTGCCAGTAGTATCCGACAGGGGAGCACAGATACGCAGTATTTT
TRBV9	.	TRBJ2-7	TRBD2	CASSVARDYPTYEQYF	TGTGCCAGCAGCGTGGCGAGGGACTACCCGACCTACGAGCAGTACTTC
TRBV5-1	.	TRBJ2-7	TRBD2	CASSSERTSAYEQYF	TGCGCCAGCAGCTCCGAAAGGACTAGCGCCTACGAGCAGTACTTC
TRBV9	.	TRBJ2-3	TRBD2	CASSVVREGLTDTQYF	TGTGCCAGCAGCGTTGTCCGGGAGGGCCTCACAGATACGCAGTATTTT
TRBV13	.	TRBJ2-7	.	CASSQAGTGGNEQYF	TGTGCCAGCAGCCAAGCCGGGACTGGGGGGAACGAGCAGTACTTC
TRBV7-8	.	TRBJ2-1	TRBD2	CASSLDLLAYPKDYNEQFF	TGTGCCAGCAGCTTAGATCTACTAGCGTACCCCAAGGACTACAATGAGCAGTTCTTC
TRBV7-2	.	TRBJ2-1	TRBD1	CASRSTGGALNEQFF	TGTGCCAGCAGATCGACAGGGGGCGCGCTCAATGAGCAGTTCTTC
TRBV2	.	TRBJ2-7	.	CASSEAARGEQYF	TGTGCCAGCAGTGAAGCGGCCAGAGGCGAGCAGTACTTC
TRBV3-1/TRBV3-2	few	TRBJ1-2	.	CASSQARRGNYGYTF	TGTGCCAGCAGCCAAGCCCGCAGGGGTAACTATGGCTACACCTTC
TRBV9	few	TRBJ1-2	.	CASSVAESYGYTF	TGTGCCAGCAGCGTAGCCGAGTCCTATGGCTACACCTTC
TRBV29-1	.	TRBJ1-6	.	CSVGTETNSPLHF	TGCAGCGTTGGGACAGAGACTAATTCACCCCTCCACTTT
TRBV5-8	few	TRBJ2-7	TRBD1	CASNPRTGVAEQYF	TGTGCCAGCAACCCCCGGACAGGGGTGGCCGAGCAGTACTTC
TRBV21-1	once	TRBJ2-7	.	CATLETGRSYEQYF	TGTGCCACCCTAGAGACAGGGAGGTCCTACGAGCAGTACTTC
TRBV7-2	few	TRBJ1-5	TRBD1	CASSRGQGSNQPQHF	TGTGCCAGCAGCCGCGGACAGGGGAGCAATCAGCCCCAGCATTTT
TRBV5-1	.	TRBJ2-5	.	CASKWRQVQETQYF	TGCGCCAGCAAATGGAGGCAGGTCCAAGAGACCCAGTACTTC
TRBV6-4	once	TRBJ2-3	TRBD1	CASSDSGTGGDTQYF	TGTGCCAGCAGTGACTCGGGGACAGGGGGAGATACGCAGTATTTT
TRBV27	.	TRBJ2-5	TRBD2	CASSFRGASGRQETQYF	TGTGCCAGCAGTTTTAGAGGCGCTAGCGGGAGGCAAGAGACCCAGTACTTC
TRBV7-2	.	TRBJ2-7	TRBD2	CASSSGLAGLSSYEQYF	TGTGCCAGCAGCTCAGGACTAGCGGGCCTAAGCTCCTACGAGCAGTACTTC
TRBV7-8	.	TRBJ1-1	.	CASRPNRVNTEAFF	TGTGCCAGCAGACCGAACAGGGTGAACACTGAAGCTTTCTTT
TRBV12-3/TRBV12-4	few	TRBJ1-2	.	CASSLQSNYGYTF	TGTGCCAGCAGTTTACAGTCTAACTATGGCTACACCTTC
TRBV11-2	.	TRBJ2-7	.	CASSLQVYEQYF	TGTGCCAGCAGCTTGCAGGTCTACGAGCAGTACTTC
TRBV18	few	TRBJ2-6	.	CASSPPSSGGAVSGANVLTF	TGTGCCAGCTCACCACCGAGCTCTGGGGGCGCCGTCTCTGGGGCCAACGTCCTGACTTTC
TRBV5-1	.	TRBJ2-7	.	CASSLAIQGGEQYF	TGCGCCAGCAGCTTGGCCATTCAGGGAGGCGAGCAGTACTTC
TRBV14	.	TRBJ2-5	.	CASNPTGLEETQYF	TGTGCCAGCAATCCCACGGGGTTGGAAGAGACCCAGTACTTC
TRBV6-5	.	TRBJ1-3	TRBD1	CASSIGTDLGNTIYF	TGTGCCAGCAGCATCGGGACAGACTTGGGAAACACCATATATTTT
TRBV5-1	.	TRBJ2-2	.	CASSPGGFSSTGELFF	TGCGCCAGCAGTCCGGGGGGCTTCTCTTCCACCGGGGAGCTGTTTTTT
TRBV6-5	.	TRBJ2-2	TRBD1	CASSTGQGGGGELFF	TGTGCCAGCAGTACGGGACAGGGGGGAGGCGGGGAGCTGTTTTTT
TRBV2	.	TRBJ2-1	.	CASSEVGGSVWGEQFF	TGTGCCAGCAGTGAGGTGGGGGGTTCAGTTTGGGGTGAGCAGTTCTTC
TRBV5-6	.	TRBJ1-1	.	CASSWLPQNTEAFF	TGTGCCAGCAGCTGGCTGCCGCAGAACACTGAAGCTTTCTTT
TRBV6-1	.	TRBJ1-2	.	CASSERGGGGYGYTF	TGTGCCAGCAGTGAACGGGGGGGTGGAGGCTATGGCTACACCTTC
TRBV7-8	once	TRBJ1-2	.	CASSLYLIRGYGYTF	TGTGCCAGCAGCTTATATCTAATCAGGGGCTATGGCTACACCTTC
TRBV7-9	.	TRBJ1-3	.	CASSLGSLTSGNTIYF	TGTGCCAGCAGCTTAGGTAGCCTGACCTCTGGAAACACCATATATTTT